This passage covers 13 T cell receptor beta chains from one sample sequenced in a study of blood T cell repertoires in COVID-19. The assay was immunoSEQ multiplex PCR, and TCRdb's table has in-frame clones only and misses some. The sample holds fewer than 85,000 clones; more than 80% are singletons and the top ten take more than 4.5%. The sample was peripheral blood. The receptors derive from a woman over 75 with active or convalescent COVID-19.

This chain joins TRBV18 and TRBJ2-3; a weak D match, TRBD2 (5 bases). The germline gives CDR1 KGHSH, CDR2 LQKENI. The V end lost 1 base, the J end lost 6 bases, and 5 bases lay between the germline ends. The CDR3 is 12 residues long. The DNA for the CDR3 is TGTGCCAGCTCACCACGGACTGATACGCAGTATTTT. This sequence encodes CASSPRTDTQYF.

This chain connects TRBV3-1 (or the pseudogene TRBV3-2) to TRBJ2-2; TRBD1 is a possible D gene (5 bases). CDR1 LGHDT and CDR2 YNNKEL come from the germline V gene (reference sequence). The CDR3 covers 14 residues. Trimming removed 3 bases from V and 8 bases from J, with 13 bases in between. CDR3 residues: CASSQPQARGELFF. The CDR3 DNA sequence: TGTGCCAGCAGCCAGCCACAGGCTAGGGGGGAGCTGTTTTTT.

The chain carries TRBV21-1 and TRBJ1-5; no DNA check was done on the table's D call, TRBD1. TRBV21-1 is annotated as a pseudogene. The CDR3 runs to 13 residues. CDR3 DNA: TGTGCCAGCAGCAGGGGCCGCAATCAGCCCCAGCATTTT. Protein sequence: CASSRGRNQPQHF.

This chain links TRBV5-6 with TRBJ1-6, with 7 bases fitting TRBD1. The CDR3 is 16 amino acids. Trimming removed 3 bases from V and 4 bases from J; junction bases left unmatched: 7. Germline-derived CDR1 and CDR2 are SGHDT and YYEEEE. The CDR3 region is CASSSKQGRYNSPLHF. CDR3 nucleotides: TGTGCCAGCAGCTCCAAACAGGGGAGGTATAATTCACCCCTCCACTTT.

V gene TRBV5-1 combines with J gene TRBJ1-2; D is uncertain. Trimming removed 5 bases at V and 1 base at J, with 18 bases between. This CDR3 region has 16 residues. Germline assignment: CDR1 SGHRS and CDR2 YFSETQ. CDR3 in amino acids: CASSIVAGNYNYGYTF. The CDR3 DNA follows: TGCGCCAGCAGTATAGTGGCCGGGAATTATAACTATGGCTACACCTTC.

The chain uses TRBV9 and TRBJ2-2; 9 positions agree with TRBD1. V shed 3 bases, J shed 3 bases, and the junction held 9 bases outside the gene matches. Germline V gene data show CDR1 as SGDLS and CDR2 as YYNGEE. The CDR3 runs 17 residues. The CDR3 DNA reads as TGTGCCAGCAGCGCCTCAACGGGACAGGGATACACCGGGGAGCTGTTTTTT. This gives the protein CASSASTGQGYTGELFF.

V is TRBV5-1 and J is TRBJ1-4; no clear D gene. The CDR3 consists of 15 residues. Germline CDR1 SGHRS, CDR2 YFSETQ. Trimming removed 4 bases from V and 6 bases from J, with 16 bases in between. CDR3: CASSPGKDWDEKLFF. CDR3 in DNA: TGCGCCAGCAGCCCGGGGAAAGATTGGGATGAAAAACTGTTTTTT. The whole variable domain, filled in from reference TRBV5-1 and TRBJ1-4, reads KAGVTQTPRYLIKTRGQQVTLSCSPISGHRSVSWYQQTPGQGLQFLFEYFSETQRNKGNFPGRFSGRQFSNSRSEMNVSTLELGDSALYLCASSPGKDWDEKLFFGSGTQLSVL.

The chain employs TRBV30 and TRBJ1-5, with D perhaps TRBD1 (5 bases). Germline V gives CDR1 GTSNPN, CDR2 SVGIG (reference sequence). V was pared by 2 bases and J by 6 bases, with 11 bases between. The CDR3 is made up of 13 amino acids. The CDR3 DNA reads as TGTGCCTGGAGTAGTACCAGGGTTCAGCCCCAGCATTTT. This gives the protein CAWSSTRVQPQHF.

The rearrangement joins TRBV4-2 to TRBJ2-7; D gene uncertain. Germline values: CDR1 LGHNA, CDR2 YNFKEQ. V gave up 3 bases and J gave up 7 bases, with 10 bases separating them. The CDR3 sequence is 12 residues long. The chain's CDR3 is CASSQNYGEQYF. The CDR3 region has the DNA TGTGCCAGCAGCCAGAACTACGGGGAGCAGTACTTC.

The CDR3 nucleotides read TGTGCCAGCAGCTTAGGGTGGGGGGAAGAGACCCAGTACTTC. Translation gives CASSLGWGEETQYF. J is TRBJ2-5 and V is TRBV11-3, with D possibly matching TRBD2 (6 bases). Looked up from germline, CDR1 is SGHNT and CDR2 is YENEEA. CDR3 length equals 14 residues. V lost 1 base and J 3 bases, leaving 9 bases between the germline ends. The full variable domain, completed using reference TRBV11-3 and TRBJ2-5, is EAGVVQSPRYKIIEKKQPVAFWCNPISGHNTLYWYLQNLGQGPELLIRYENEEAVDDSQLPKDRFSAERLKGVDSTLKIQPAELGDSAVYLCASSLGWGEETQYFGPGTRLLVL.

V usage is TRBV5-8 and J usage is TRBJ1-6; 8 bases are shared with TRBD1. V shed 1 base, J shed 10 bases, and the junction held 7 bases outside the gene matches. The CDR3 covers 15 residues. Germline assignment: CDR1 SGHTS and CDR2 YDEGEE. The CDR3 sequence: CASSLSRQGASPLHF. In nucleotides, the CDR3 is TGTGCCAGCAGCTTGAGTCGTCAGGGGGCCTCACCCCTCCACTTT.

This clone was found once. The chain combines TRBV6-2 or TRBV6-3 with TRBJ2-3; 11 nucleotides match TRBD2. This CDR3 is built from 16 residues. CDR1 MNHEY and CDR2 SVGEGT come from the germline V gene. The V segment lost 2 bases and the J segment 2 bases; nucleotides outside the gene matches: 3. The CDR3 protein is CASSYGSGGVTDTQYF. The DNA of the CDR3 is TGTGCCAGCAGTTACGGTAGCGGGGGGGTCACAGATACGCAGTATTTT.

V gene TRBV5-1 combines with J gene TRBJ1-1; 9 bases fit TRBD1. V lost 4 bases, J lost 2 bases, and 9 bases stayed unmatched. This CDR3 is built from 16 residues. Germline assignment: CDR1 SGHRS and CDR2 YFSETQ. The CDR3 protein is CASSPTLGQGNTEAFF. The CDR3 region has the DNA TGCGCCAGCAGCCCCACTCTGGGACAGGGCAACACTGAAGCTTTCTTT.